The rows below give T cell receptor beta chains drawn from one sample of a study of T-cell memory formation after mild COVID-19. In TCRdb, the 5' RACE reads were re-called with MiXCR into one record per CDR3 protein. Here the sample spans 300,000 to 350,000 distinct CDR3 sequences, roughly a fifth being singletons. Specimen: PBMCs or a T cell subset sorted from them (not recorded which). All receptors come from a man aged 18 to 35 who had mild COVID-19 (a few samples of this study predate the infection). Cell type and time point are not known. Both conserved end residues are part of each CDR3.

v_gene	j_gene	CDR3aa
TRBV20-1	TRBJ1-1	CSARDEGREAFF
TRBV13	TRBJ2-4	CASSSPTKSGAKNIQYF
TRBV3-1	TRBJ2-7	CASSQDGSGNEQYF
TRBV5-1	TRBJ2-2	CASSLGTSSTGELFF
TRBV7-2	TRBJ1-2	CASSPAGGYGYTF
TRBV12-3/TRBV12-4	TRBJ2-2	CASSPGIVGELFF
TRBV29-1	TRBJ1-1	CSVVSPRNTEAFF
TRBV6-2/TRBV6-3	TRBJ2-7	CASSYWALESEQYF
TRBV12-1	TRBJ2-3	CASARLWGVVDTQYF
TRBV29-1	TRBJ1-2	CSAIRAANYGYTF
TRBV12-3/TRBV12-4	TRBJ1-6	CASSPQSGAGSPLHF
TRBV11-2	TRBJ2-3	CASSRPGAGRADTQYF
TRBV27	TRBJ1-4	CASSIRPFGGLFF
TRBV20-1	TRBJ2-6	CSASGPVSGANVLTF
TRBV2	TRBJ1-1	CASRSLATEAFF
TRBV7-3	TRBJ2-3	CASSSSGTGVNTQYF
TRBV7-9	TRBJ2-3	CASSPELDDTQYF
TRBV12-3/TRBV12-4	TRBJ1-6	CASSLGQGRSPLHF
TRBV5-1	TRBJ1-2	CASSLAAMAGEYTF